This passage covers 11 T cell receptor beta chains from one sample sequenced in a study of control samples from healthy donors and cancer patients. Libraries were prepared by immunoSEQ multiplex PCR; TCRdb keeps only in-frame clonotypes and omits some of them. The sample lists 110,000 to 150,000 clones, around 86% occurring once. Specimen: blood. These receptors were collected from a man aged 30 to 39 in good health.

The chain combines TRBV7-9 with TRBJ1-3, with 9 bases lining up with TRBD1. V trimming: 5 bases; J trimming: 1 base; junction bases outside the gene matches: 6. The CDR3 extends over 16 amino acids. Per germline, CDR1 SEHNR and CDR2 FQNEAQ (reference sequence). This chain's CDR3 is CASSPGQGLSGNTIYF. CDR3 bases: TGTGCCAGCAGCCCGGGACAGGGCCTTTCTGGAAACACCATATATTTT.

This sequence joins TRBV5-6 and TRBJ2-7; 9 bases agree with TRBD2. The junction had 5 bases not matched to a gene; V was cut back by 4 bases and J by 0 bases. Germline CDR1 is SGHDT and CDR2 is YYEEEE. The CDR3 extends over 15 amino acids. This CDR3 is CASSQTSGRSYEQYF. CDR3 nucleotide sequence: TGTGCCAGCAGCCAGACTAGCGGCCGCTCCTACGAGCAGTACTTC.

The V gene is TRBV7-2, the J gene TRBJ2-2, with no clear D. V lost 3 bases and J lost 5, with 10 bases in between. Germline-derived CDR1 and CDR2 are SGHTA and FQGNSA. CDR3 length equals 14 residues. The CDR3 loop is CASSFTRRTGELFF. The DNA of the CDR3 is TGTGCCAGCAGCTTTACACGGCGGACCGGGGAGCTGTTTTTT.

CDR3 bases: TGTGCCAGCAATACAGCTAACACCGGGGAGCTGTTTTTT. Translation: CASNTANTGELFF. This chain joins TRBV6-5 and TRBJ2-2; D gene unclear. The V end lost 7 bases, the J end lost 2 bases, and 8 bases lay between the germline ends. The CDR3 consists of 13 residues. The germline V gene has CDR1 MNHEY and CDR2 SVGAGI.

This sequence joins TRBV7-9 and TRBJ1-3; D not resolved. The CDR3 covers 16 residues. CDR1 is SEHNR and CDR2 is FQNEAQ in the germline V gene (reference sequence). V lost 5 bases and J lost 1, with 15 bases in between. The CDR3 protein is CASSLTTEGSGNTIYF. In DNA, the CDR3 is TGTGCCAGCAGCCTAACGACGGAGGGTTCTGGAAACACCATATATTTT.

The chain employs TRBV7-2 and TRBJ2-7, with D possibly being TRBD1 (6 bases). Looked up from germline, CDR1 is SGHTA and CDR2 is FQGNSA. Trimming took 3 bases from V and 8 from J, leaving 14 bases between them. The CDR3 totals 13 residues. CDR3 in amino acids: CASSLDTGSKQYF. Here the CDR3 DNA reads TGTGCCAGCAGCTTGGACACAGGGTCCAAGCAGTACTTC.

The chain links TRBV10-3 to TRBJ2-2, with D possibly being TRBD1 or TRBD2 (6 bases each). Trimming took off 4 bases at V and 9 bases at J, with 27 bases between the two ends. The CDR3 totals 18 residues. Per germline, CDR1 ENHRY and CDR2 SYGVKD. The DNA of the CDR3 is TGTGCCATCAGTGGGGGGGCCCCCGGACAGTTGGGGGCCCGGGAGCTGTTTTTT. Translation gives CAISGGAPGQLGARELFF.

The rearrangement uses TRBV7-2 and TRBJ2-7; 7 nucleotides line up with TRBD1. V lost 2 bases, J lost 13 bases, and 11 bases stayed unmatched. The CDR3 has 13 residues. Germline CDR1 and CDR2: SGHTA and FQGNSA. This CDR3 is CASSLPTGVGFYF. The CDR3 DNA follows: TGTGCCAGCAGCTTACCCACAGGGGTTGGTTTTTACTTC. The full variable domain, in which reference TRBV7-2 and TRBJ2-7 provide the parts outside the CDR3, is GAGVSQSPSNKVTEKGKDVELRCDPISGHTALYWYRQSLGQGLEFLIYFQGNSAPDKSGLPSDRFSAERTGGSVSTLTIQRTQQEDSAVYLCASSLPTGVGFYFGPGTRLTVT.

This clone was observed a handful of times. This rearrangement joins TRBV6-1 to TRBJ2-2, with D tentatively TRBD1 or TRBD2 (5 bases each). The CDR3 has 16 residues. Germline V CDR1 and CDR2: MNHNS, SASEGT. V shed 0 bases and J shed 5 bases, with 13 bases lying between them. CDR3 in DNA: TGTGCCAGCAGTGAAGCGAGAGGGGATAGGACCGGGGAGCTGTTTTTT. Translated: CASSEARGDRTGELFF.

V gene TRBV7-2 combines with J gene TRBJ2-7; no clear D gene. The germline V and J ends were trimmed by 1 base and 3 bases, with 7 bases remaining between them. Looked up from germline, CDR1 is SGHTA and CDR2 is FQGNSA. This CDR3 has 13 residues. CDR3 in amino acids: CASSLGRDYEQYF. For the CDR3, the DNA is TGTGCCAGCAGCTTAGGCCGCGACTACGAGCAGTACTTC.

The chain joins TRBV5-1 to TRBJ2-7; 8 bases are shared with TRBD1. CDR1 is SGHRS and CDR2 is YFSETQ in the germline V gene. V lost 4 bases and J lost 3; bases outside the gene matches: 6. This CDR3 has 14 residues. The CDR3 reads CASSPTGTGYEQYF. CDR3 DNA: TGCGCCAGCAGCCCGACCGGGACAGGCTACGAGCAGTACTTC.